This passage covers 14 T cell receptor beta chains from one sample sequenced in a study of T-cell reconstitution after alpha-beta-depleted transplantation in children. It was with unique molecular identifiers that the TCRbeta library was prepared. TCRdb itself ran the PCR reads through MiXCR, one entry per CDR3 protein. Of about 340,000 distinct CDR3 sequences detected, 10% appear once; the ten largest clones hold around 2.5%. The sample in question was PBMCs from the stem cell graft donor, obtained from the stem cell graft. These receptors all stem from a human donor who donated a stem cell graft to a child with acute lymphoblastic leukemia.

The rearrangement links TRBV24-1 to TRBJ2-1; 11 bases fit TRBD2. This CDR3 contains 16 residues. The germline V gene has CDR1 KGHDR and CDR2 SFDVKD. The junction had 6 bases not matched to a gene; V was cut back by 4 bases and J by 5 bases. Here the CDR3 reads CATSDPGTSGNNEQFF. DNA of the CDR3: TGTGCCACCAGTGACCCCGGGACTAGCGGTAACAATGAGCAGTTCTTC.

This clonotype was counted ten times or more. V usage is TRBV5-1 and J usage is TRBJ1-1, with D unclear. This CDR3 has 13 residues. The germline CDR1 and CDR2 sequences are SGHRS and YFSETQ. V shed 5 bases and J shed 3 bases, with 11 bases lying between them. The CDR3 DNA reads as TGCGCCAGCAGTTCCGACACGTACACTGAAGCTTTCTTT. Protein: CASSSDTYTEAFF.

The rearrangement joins TRBV7-3 to TRBJ2-1, with 11 positions matching TRBD2. The CDR3 contains 15 residues. J lost 8 bases, V lost 3 bases, and 6 bases had no gene match. From germline, CDR1 is SGHTA and CDR2 FQGTGA. CDR3 in amino acids: CASSLLAGGADEQFF. As DNA, the CDR3 is TGTGCCAGCAGCTTGCTAGCGGGAGGTGCCGATGAGCAGTTCTTC.

This clonotype came up a few times. The rearrangement links TRBV20-1 to TRBJ2-7, with D perhaps matching TRBD1 (5 bases). Germline assignment: CDR1 DFQATT and CDR2 SNEGSKA (reference sequence). V was trimmed by 0 bases and J by 1 base, leaving 13 bases between them. The CDR3 loop spans 15 amino acids. The CDR3 sequence: CSARDPAGLSYEQYF. The CDR3 region has the DNA TGCAGTGCTAGAGATCCAGCAGGGCTTTCCTACGAGCAGTACTTC.

V gene TRBV19 combines with J gene TRBJ1-5; 9 nucleotides line up with TRBD1. V was pared by 1 base and J by 5 bases, with 9 bases of the junction left unmatched. Germline V lookup: CDR1 LNHDA, CDR2 SQIVND (reference sequence). The CDR3 has 17 residues. The CDR3 region is CASSIGKGQGSYQPQHF. As DNA, the CDR3 is TGTGCCAGTAGTATAGGCAAGGGACAGGGATCCTATCAGCCCCAGCATTTT.

This clonotype has just a few counts. This chain uses TRBV5-1 with TRBJ2-7, with unresolved D. V lost 7 bases and J lost 4, with 3 bases in between. CDR3 length equals 9 residues. The germline V gene has CDR1 SGHRS and CDR2 YFSETQ. The CDR3 DNA reads TGCGCCAGCCAGTACGAGCAGTACTTC. It is translated as CASQYEQYF. Based on the CDR3 plus reference TRBV5-1 and TRBJ2-7, the full variable domain is KAGVTQTPRYLIKTRGQQVTLSCSPISGHRSVSWYQQTPGQGLQFLFEYFSETQRNKGNFPGRFSGRQFSNSRSEMNVSTLELGDSALYLCASQYEQYFGPGTRLTVT.

This rearrangement joins TRBV15 to TRBJ1-5; tentatively, D is TRBD1 (5 bases). The CDR3 consists of 18 residues. Deletions cut 0 bases from V and 0 bases from J, with 15 bases between. CDR1 and CDR2 (germline): LNHNV, YYDKDF (reference sequence). The CDR3 reads CATSRDRALQLSNQPQHF. Written as DNA, the CDR3 is TGTGCCACCAGCAGAGACAGGGCGCTTCAACTTAGCAATCAGCCCCAGCATTTT. The full variable domain, completed using reference TRBV15 and TRBJ1-5, is DAMVIQNPRYQVTQFGKPVTLSCSQTLNHNVMYWYQQKSSQAPKLLFHYYDKDFNNEADTPDNFQSRRPNTSFCFLDIRSPGLGDTAMYLCATSRDRALQLSNQPQHFGDGTRLSIL.

The chain links TRBV7-8 to TRBJ2-3, with 8 bases that match TRBD2. V lost 6 bases, J lost 4 bases, and 18 bases stayed unmatched. CDR3 length: 18 amino acids. Germline V CDR1 and CDR2: SGHVS, FQNEAQ. In DNA, the CDR3 is TGTGCCAGCAGGGTCAGTTTTCACGGGAGGGCCGGCTCAGATACGCAGTATTTT. Amino acid sequence: CASRVSFHGRAGSDTQYF.

The chain is built from TRBV5-5 and TRBJ2-7, with D perhaps TRBD2 (6 bases). V lost 2 bases and J lost 2, with 17 bases in between. This CDR3 is 16 amino acids long. Germline-derived CDR1 and CDR2 are SGHKS and YYEKEE (reference sequence). In DNA form, the CDR3 reads TGTGCCAGCAGCTTTGGGGGAGGAGGAGAGGCCTACGAGCAGTACTTC. It specifies CASSFGGGGEAYEQYF.

This clonotype has more than one count but fewer than ten. This chain links TRBV7-9 with TRBJ1-2, with a possible D match to TRBD1 (6 bases). V was cut by 5 bases and J by 8 bases, with 15 bases left in between. Per the germline V gene, CDR1 is SEHNR and CDR2 is FQNEAQ (reference sequence). The CDR3 spans 13 residues. For the CDR3, the DNA is TGTGCCAGCAGCCGCGGCTCAGGGGAGGGCTACACCTTC. This sequence encodes CASSRGSGEGYTF.

DNA of the CDR3: TGTGCCAGCAGCTTGTTAACAGGGGTGAAGGAAGAGACCCAGTACTTC. This codes for CASSLLTGVKEETQYF. V usage is TRBV5-6 and J usage is TRBJ2-5, with 7 bases matching TRBD1. Germline V gives CDR1 SGHDT, CDR2 YYEEEE. V lost 1 base, J lost 3 bases, and 9 bases stayed unmatched. The CDR3 runs 16 residues.

The chain joins TRBV4-3 to TRBJ2-7; 10 bases align to TRBD1. V gave up 3 bases and J gave up 2 bases; unmatched junction bases: 4. This CDR3 region has 15 residues. Germline V gene sequence: CDR1 LGHNA, CDR2 YSLEER. The CDR3 bases are TGCGCCAGCAGCCACGGGACAGGGGTCACCTACGAGCAGTACTTC. The encoded protein is CASSHGTGVTYEQYF.

The chain combines TRBV12-5 with TRBJ2-1; no definite D call. V was clipped by 6 bases and J by 5 bases, with 11 bases between them. Germline V gene data show CDR1 as LGHNT and CDR2 as FRNRAP. The CDR3 is 13 residues long. The CDR3 coding sequence is TGTGCTAGTGGGAACGACTGGAACAATGAGCAGTTCTTC. Translating it yields CASGNDWNNEQFF.

The CDR3 DNA reads as TGTGCCACCAGCAGAGAGGGGGGGCTAGGGAACACTGAAGCTTTCTTT. It specifies CATSREGGLGNTEAFF. This chain joins TRBV15 and TRBJ1-1; a weak D match, TRBD1 (6 bases). There are 16 residues in the CDR3. Per germline, CDR1 LNHNV and CDR2 YYDKDF (reference sequence). Trimming removed 0 bases at V and 1 base at J, with 12 bases between.